Listed here are 16 T cell receptor beta chains from one sample, sequenced in a study of cytomegalovirus exposure and HLA in healthy donors. The PCR made use of 60 Vbeta and 13 Jbeta primers. Produced via immunoSEQ multiplex PCR; TCRdb's table is partial and in-frame only. Of some 150,000 clones in the sample, approximately 61% were seen once. Material for sequencing was PBMCs. The receptors stem from a woman aged 40 to 55 in good health and CMV-seronegative.

The chain couples TRBV9 to TRBJ1-6; D might be TRBD1 (5 bases). The V end was cut by 0 bases, the J end by 10 bases, with 8 bases between. The germline V gene encodes CDR1 SGDLS and CDR2 YYNGEE. The CDR3 runs 13 residues. This CDR3 is CASSVVEGSPLHF. In DNA form, the CDR3 reads TGTGCCAGCAGCGTAGTGGAGGGGTCACCCCTCCACTTT.

This rearrangement joins TRBV4-3 to TRBJ2-3; 14 bases are a match to TRBD2. J lost 1 base, V lost 4 bases, and 10 bases had no gene match. This CDR3 is 19 amino acids long. Germline loops: CDR1 LGHNA, CDR2 YSLEER. The CDR3 bases are TGCGCCAGCAGCCCCCCGGGACTAGCGGGAGTCGAACGCACAGATACGCAGTATTTT. Translating gives CASSPPGLAGVERTDTQYF.

The chain joins TRBV6-1 to TRBJ1-1; 8 bases map to TRBD1. The CDR3 totals 15 residues. V lost 7 bases, J lost 3 bases, and 10 bases stayed unmatched. The V gene's germline CDR1 is MNHNS and CDR2 SASEGT. The CDR3 bases are TGTGCCAGCACCCAGGACAGGGTGAGGGACACTGAAGCTTTCTTT. Translated: CASTQDRVRDTEAFF.

V gene TRBV5-1 combines with J gene TRBJ2-1, with TRBD2 matching over 9 bases. The germline gives CDR1 SGHRS, CDR2 YFSETQ. With 0 bases clipped from V and 6 bases from J, the junction kept 4 bases outside the gene matches. The CDR3 covers 15 residues. CDR3 amino acids: CASSLGAGGPNEQFF. The CDR3 DNA is TGCGCCAGCAGCTTGGGGGCGGGGGGGCCCAATGAGCAGTTCTTC.

The chain is built from TRBV27 and TRBJ2-5; D gene ambiguous. Germline V gene data show CDR1 as MNHEY and CDR2 as SMNVEV (reference sequence). The CDR3 has 14 amino acids. The V end was cut by 2 bases, the J end by 1 base, with 8 bases between. In DNA, the CDR3 is TGTGCCAGCAGTTTAGGTCAGGCCCAAGAGACCCAGTACTTC. Its protein is CASSLGQAQETQYF.

In its sample, this clone was seen once. The rearrangement links TRBV5-5 to TRBJ1-1, with 7 bases that match TRBD1. This CDR3 is 16 amino acids long. Germline V lookup: CDR1 SGHKS, CDR2 YYEKEE (reference sequence). V shed 1 base and J 0 bases; nucleotides not matched to a gene: 6. CDR3 nucleotides: TGTGCCAGCAGCTTGTTGGCAGGGGGAATGAACACTGAAGCTTTCTTT. It is translated as CASSLLAGGMNTEAFF.

The chain's CDR3 is CASSSPQGTSIVGHVFYEQYF. Here the CDR3 DNA reads TGCGCCAGCAGCTCCCCTCAGGGAACATCTATCGTTGGGCATGTATTCTACGAGCAGTACTTC. The rearrangement uses TRBV5-1 and TRBJ2-7, with TRBD1 as a possible D gene (5 bases). V was trimmed by 3 bases and J by 3 bases, leaving 34 bases between them. This CDR3 spans 21 amino acids. Germline loops: CDR1 SGHRS, CDR2 YFSETQ.

The chain couples TRBV7-9 to TRBJ1-1, with D perhaps matching TRBD1 (5 bases). The CDR3 is 14 residues long. Trimming pared 3 bases from V and 1 base from J, leaving 9 bases between. From germline, CDR1 is SEHNR and CDR2 FQNEAQ (reference sequence). Here the CDR3 reads CASSLTVSNTEAFF. For the CDR3, the DNA is TGTGCCAGCAGCTTGACAGTTTCGAACACTGAAGCTTTCTTT.

The chain uses TRBV10-1 and TRBJ2-3; 12 bases match TRBD2. CDR1 and CDR2 from the germline V gene are WNHNN and SYGVQD (reference sequence). The junction had 3 bases not matched to a gene; V was cut back by 4 bases and J by 1 base. CDR3 length: 16 amino acids. CDR3 DNA sequence: TGCGCCAGCAGTGTAGGACTAGCGGGACGCACAGATACGCAGTATTTT. Translation: CASSVGLAGRTDTQYF.

In its sample, this clone was seen a few times. The chain carries TRBV5-1 and TRBJ2-2; 7 bases are a match to TRBD1. The CDR3 sequence is 15 residues long. Germline CDR1 and CDR2: SGHRS and YFSETQ. J gave up 2 bases and V 2 bases, and 3 bases lay outside the gene matches. CDR3 amino acids: CASSFGDRNTGELFF. The DNA for the CDR3 is TGCGCCAGCAGCTTCGGGGACAGAAACACCGGGGAGCTGTTTTTT.

The chain has TRBV7-2 and TRBJ1-3; D possibly corresponds to TRBD1 (5 bases). There are 14 residues in the CDR3. From germline, CDR1 is SGHTA and CDR2 FQGNSA. Trimming left V 3 bases short and J 0 bases short, with 6 bases between. The CDR3 spells CASSLTVSGNTIYF. In DNA form, the CDR3 reads TGTGCCAGCAGCTTGACAGTCTCTGGAAACACCATATATTTT.

The chain links TRBV4-2 to TRBJ1-1; possibly TRBD1 for D (5 bases). The V end lost 8 bases, the J end lost 1 base, and 11 bases lay between the germline ends. Per germline, CDR1 LGHNA and CDR2 YNFKEQ. CDR3 size: 13 residues. The CDR3 here is CASLGGGNTEAFF. In DNA, the CDR3 is TGTGCCAGCTTGGGGGGAGGGAACACTGAAGCTTTCTTT.

The rearrangement links TRBV29-1 to TRBJ2-4; 8 positions agree with TRBD2. V was pared by 2 bases and J by 0 bases, with 9 bases of the junction left unmatched. Germline CDR1 reads SQVTM; CDR2 reads ANQGSEA. The CDR3 length is 17 residues. CDR3 amino acids: CSVERGGGGLAKNIQYF. Written as DNA, the CDR3 is TGCAGCGTTGAACGGGGGGGCGGGGGCCTAGCCAAAAACATTCAGTACTTC.

This clone was counted once. This chain links TRBV6-1 with TRBJ1-2; possible D gene TRBD1, 5 bases. Trimming took 4 bases from V and 8 from J, leaving 11 bases between them. Germline CDR1 is MNHNS and CDR2 is SASEGT. The CDR3 runs 12 residues. In DNA form, the CDR3 reads TGTGCCAGCAGTGCCCAGACAGAAGGCTACACCTTC. Translating it yields CASSAQTEGYTF.

This clone was detected only once. The chain couples TRBV18 to TRBJ2-5; 8 bases are shared with TRBD1. V lost 4 bases and J lost 2; bases outside the gene matches: 6. CDR1 KGHSH and CDR2 LQKENI come from the germline V gene. The CDR3 runs to 15 residues. The CDR3 bases are TGTGCCAGCTCACTCGGGACAGGCATTCAAGAGACCCAGTACTTC. Amino acid sequence: CASSLGTGIQETQYF.

The CDR3 DNA is TGCGCCAGCAGCCCGGAGGGCAGGGGGATAGAGACCCAGTACTTC. It encodes CASSPEGRGIETQYF. This rearrangement joins TRBV5-1 to TRBJ2-5; D perhaps matches TRBD1 (7 bases). Trimming shortened V by 4 bases and J by 4 bases, and 17 bases separated the two germline ends. The CDR3 extends over 15 amino acids. Germline CDR1 is SGHRS and CDR2 is YFSETQ. The complete variable domain, with remaining parts taken from reference TRBV5-1 and TRBJ2-5, reads KAGVTQTPRYLIKTRGQQVTLSCSPISGHRSVSWYQQTPGQGLQFLFEYFSETQRNKGNFPGRFSGRQFSNSRSEMNVSTLELGDSALYLCASSPEGRGIETQYFGPGTRLLVL.